These T cell receptor beta chains were read from a single sample in a study of T cell changes during pregnancy in multiple sclerosis. The repertoire was sequenced with immunoSEQ multiplex PCR; TCRdb's copy has only in-frame clones and lacks some. The sample contains about 77,000 clones, around nine tenths of which appear only once. The specimen comprised peripheral blood, sampled before pregnancy. The source is a female donor with multiple sclerosis, enrolled in a pregnancy study. The CDR3 runs from the conserved cysteine through the conserved F or W. The D gene is left open where the match is weak. Rows give clone size only sometimes, using once, few, many, or a class for an expanded clone.

abundance	v_gene	d_gene	j_gene	CDR3nt	CDR3aa
-	TRBV13	-	TRBJ2-3	TGTGCCAGCAGCTTAGGCCGGGGAACAGATACGCAGTATTTT	CASSLGRGTDTQYF
-	TRBV5-6	-	TRBJ1-3	TGTGCCAGCAGCTTGGGCAGGGGAAACACCATATATTTT	CASSLGRGNTIYF
-	TRBV19	-	TRBJ1-2	TGTGCCAGTAGTGAACGACGACAGACTTATGGCTACACCTTC	CASSERRQTYGYTF
-	TRBV2	TRBD2	TRBJ2-5	TGTGCCAGCAGTGGGGCTCTGACTAGCGGGCAAGAGACCCAGTACTTC	CASSGALTSGQETQYF
-	TRBV30	-	TRBJ1-5	TGTGCCTGGAGTGCCAGAAACAATCAGCCCCAGCATTTT	CAWSARNNQPQHF
-	TRBV5-6	-	TRBJ1-1	TGTGCCAGCAGCCCACCCGATGACATACGCGCTTTCTTT	CASSPPDDIRAFF
-	TRBV2	-	TRBJ2-7	TGTGCCAGCAGTGTTCAGGTCTCCTACGAGCAGTACTTC	CASSVQVSYEQYF
-	TRBV4-3	-	TRBJ1-4	TGCGCCAGCAGCCCCCTCGCTGTGGAGGGTGGAGAGGAAAAACTGTTTTTT	CASSPLAVEGGEEKLFF
-	TRBV5-1	TRBD1	TRBJ2-7	TGCGCCAGCAGCTGGCAGGGACAGGGTTCCTACGAGCAGTACTTC	CASSWQGQGSYEQYF
-	TRBV7-9	-	TRBJ2-2	TGTGCCAGCAGCTTAAAGGGGGTTCTTAGTACCGGGGAGCTGTTTTTT	CASSLKGVLSTGELFF
-	TRBV11-1	TRBD2	TRBJ2-1	TGTGCCAGCAGCACCCCCGGGACTACACAACGGGATGAGCAGTTCTTC	CASSTPGTTQRDEQFF
-	TRBV2	TRBD1	TRBJ1-2	TGTGCCAGCACTAGACAGGGGGCCGGCTATGGCTACACCTTC	CASTRQGAGYGYTF
-	TRBV1	-	TRBJ2-7	TGCACCAGCAGCCAAGATGACCTGGGGGCGAGCTCCTACGAGCAGTACTTC	CTSSQDDLGASSYEQYF
-	TRBV15	TRBD1	TRBJ1-4	TGTGCCACCAGCAGAGGACCGCAGGGGGCAGGTGAAAAACTGTTTTTT	CATSRGPQGAGEKLFF
-	TRBV13	-	TRBJ1-1	TGTGCCAGCAGCTTAGGCGGTGAAGCTTTCTTT	CASSLGGEAFF
-	TRBV27	TRBD1	TRBJ1-2	TGTGCCAGCAGTCCTACAGGGGGCAACTATGGCTACACCTTC	CASSPTGGNYGYTF
-	TRBV30	TRBD2	TRBJ2-1	TGTGCCTGGAGTACGTTTGCGGGGGGTCCTAATGAGCAGTTCTTC	CAWSTFAGGPNEQFF
-	TRBV6-5	-	TRBJ1-2	TGTGCCAGCAGTCCTACAGGTGGTGGCTACACCTTC	CASSPTGGGYTF
-	TRBV5-5	-	TRBJ1-3	TGTGCCAGCAGCTTGGGACAGGGAAACACCATATATTTT	CASSLGQGNTIYF
-	TRBV5-6	-	TRBJ2-1	TGTGCCAGCAGCTTGGCTTGGGGGGATGAGCAGTTCTTC	CASSLAWGDEQFF
few	TRBV5-4	TRBD2	TRBJ2-7	TGTGCCAGCAGCCGGGGGGGGGCCTACGAGCAGTACTTC	CASSRGGAYEQYF
few	TRBV7-3	TRBD1	TRBJ2-7	TGTGCCAGCAGCTTAACCGCAGGGGGCTCTTACGAGCAGTACTTC	CASSLTAGGSYEQYF
-	TRBV5-8	TRBD2	TRBJ2-7	TGTGCCAGCAGCTTTGGGGGGGTTGGCGGGGGCTACGAGCAGTACTTC	CASSFGGVGGGYEQYF
-	TRBV7-2	-	TRBJ2-1	TGTGCCAGCAGCTTAAGGGCAGGGTTCTACAATGAGCAGTTCTTC	CASSLRAGFYNEQFF
-	TRBV7-9	-	TRBJ1-1	TGTGCCAGCAGCTTAATACCCCCGGGGGCTTTCTTT	CASSLIPPGAFF